Each of the 4 T cell receptor beta chains below was sequenced from the same sample in a study of cytomegalovirus exposure and HLA in healthy donors. Use of 60 Vbeta and 13 Jbeta primers characterized the PCR. Here immunoSEQ multiplex PCR was the method, and the copy in TCRdb shows in-frame clones only, minus some. The sample has approximately 100,000 clones, about 81% seen once. Sequenced input: PBMCs. The receptors come from a man in his forties in good health and CMV-seronegative.

V and J are TRBV5-4 and TRBJ1-6, with a weak D call TRBD1 (5 bases). The germline gives CDR1 SGHNT, CDR2 YYREEE (reference sequence). This CDR3 comprises 14 residues. V was trimmed by 1 base and J by 7 bases, leaving 9 bases between them. CDR3 amino acids: CASSLRQGNSPLHF. CDR3 DNA: TGTGCCAGCAGCTTGAGGCAGGGAAATTCACCCCTCCACTTT.

V and J are TRBV28 and TRBJ1-1; TRBD1 might be the D (6 bases). Trimming removed 2 bases at V and 4 bases at J, with 8 bases between. This CDR3 contains 13 residues. Germline lookup yields CDR1 MDHEN and CDR2 SYDVKM. The chain's CDR3 is CASSLLGATEAFF. The CDR3 bases are TGTGCCAGCAGTTTACTGGGGGCCACTGAAGCTTTCTTT.

V and J are TRBV12-5 and TRBJ2-7; 9 bases align to TRBD1. Germline loops: CDR1 LGHNT, CDR2 FRNRAP. This CDR3 has 16 amino acids. Unmatched junction bases numbered 13, after V lost 4 bases and J lost 6 bases. The CDR3 DNA follows: TGTGCTAGTGGTTGGCTCTCCGGGACAGGGAGGTCCGAGCAGTACTTC. Protein: CASGWLSGTGRSEQYF.

The chain joins TRBV2 to TRBJ1-5, with 7 bases fitting TRBD1. This CDR3 has 14 residues. Germline CDR1 is SNHLY and CDR2 is FYNNEI. Germline trimming cut 6 bases from V and 6 bases from J; bases unmatched to any gene: 8. CDR3 residues: CASSATGSSQPQHF. The CDR3 coding sequence is TGTGCCAGCAGCGCGACAGGGTCCAGTCAGCCCCAGCATTTT.